This TCR beta chain was obtained from a study of T cell responses to AZD1222 COVID-19 vaccine. As regards this clone: No antigen is known for it.

Pooled in the analysis were second doses at about 4 or about 12 weeks. TCRdb's table, derived via immunoSEQ multiplex PCR, lists solely in-frame clones and lacks some. The sample contains approximately 160,000 clones, about 91% of which appear only once. The junction had 9 bases not matched to a gene; V was cut back by 5 bases and J by 6 bases. CDR1 and CDR2 from the germline V gene are SSHAT and FNYEAQ (reference sequence). The CDR3 spans 15 residues. Notes on the study in general: It should be noted that donors were predominantly white British and more often female, and clonal diversity was possibly underestimated. Scientists sampled the repertoires only once the peak T cell response had passed. Vaccine-related CD4 TCRs covered spike, predominating at 160-218 and 743-854.

Source: peripheral blood, taken 28 days after the second AZD1222 dose. The sequence derives from an adult who received the AZD1222 COVID-19 vaccine. This chain joins TRBV7-7 and TRBJ2-2, with 7 bases that match TRBD2. DNA for the CDR3: TGTGCCAGCAGCGTCCTTCCTAGCGGAGCCGGGGAGCTGTTTTTT. Amino acid sequence: CASSVLPSGAGELFF. The whole variable domain, filled in from reference TRBV7-7 and TRBJ2-2, reads GAGVSQSPRYKVTKRGQDVTLRCDPISSHATLYWYQQALGQGPEFLTYFNYEAQPDKSGLPSDRFSAERPEGSISTLTIQRTEQRDSAMYRCASSVLPSGAGELFFGEGSRLTVL.